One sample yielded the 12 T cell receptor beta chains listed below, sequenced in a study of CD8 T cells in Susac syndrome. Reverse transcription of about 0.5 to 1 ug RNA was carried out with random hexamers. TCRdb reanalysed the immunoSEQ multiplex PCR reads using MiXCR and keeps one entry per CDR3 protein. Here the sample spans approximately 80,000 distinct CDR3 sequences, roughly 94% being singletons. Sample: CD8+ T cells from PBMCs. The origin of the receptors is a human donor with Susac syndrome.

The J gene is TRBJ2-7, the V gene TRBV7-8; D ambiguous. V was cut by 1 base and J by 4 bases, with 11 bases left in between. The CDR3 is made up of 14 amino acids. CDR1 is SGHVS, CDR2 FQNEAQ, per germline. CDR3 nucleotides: TGTGCCAGCAGCTTAGATACCCGTTTGTACGAGCAGTACTTC. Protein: CASSLDTRLYEQYF.

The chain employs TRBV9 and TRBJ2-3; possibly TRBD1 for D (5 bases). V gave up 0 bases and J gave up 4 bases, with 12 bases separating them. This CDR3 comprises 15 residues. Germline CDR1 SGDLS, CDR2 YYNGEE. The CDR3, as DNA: TGTGCCAGCAGCGTAGGGGGCCACGGTGCAGATACGCAGTATTTT. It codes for CASSVGGHGADTQYF.

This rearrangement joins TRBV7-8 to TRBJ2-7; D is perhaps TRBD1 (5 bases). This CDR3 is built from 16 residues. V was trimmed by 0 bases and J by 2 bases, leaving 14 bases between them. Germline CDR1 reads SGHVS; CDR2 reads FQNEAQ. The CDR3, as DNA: TGTGCCAGCAGCTTAGCCCAAGGGGTAGTCACCTACGAGCAGTACTTC. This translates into CASSLAQGVVTYEQYF.

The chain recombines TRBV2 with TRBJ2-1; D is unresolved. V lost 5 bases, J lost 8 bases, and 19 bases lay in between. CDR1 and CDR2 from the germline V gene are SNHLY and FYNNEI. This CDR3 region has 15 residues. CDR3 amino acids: CASSLRLGRVDEQFF. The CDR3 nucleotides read TGTGCCAGCAGTCTCCGTCTAGGACGGGTTGATGAGCAGTTCTTC.

The CDR3 loop is CASSGGTTTYEQYF. The CDR3 DNA follows: TGTGCCAGCAGCGGCGGGACCACCACCTACGAGCAGTACTTC. V usage is TRBV5-4 and J usage is TRBJ2-7; weak D call: TRBD2 (6 bases). Trimming stripped 4 bases from V and 2 bases from J, with 13 bases between. The CDR3 spans 14 residues. Germline V lookup: CDR1 SGHNT, CDR2 YYREEE (reference sequence).

As DNA, the CDR3 is TGTGCCAGCAGCGAGACGGCTAGTCGGGACGAGCAGTACTTC. The encoded protein is CASSETASRDEQYF. The V gene is TRBV7-9, the J gene TRBJ2-7; D gene unclear. V was trimmed by 5 bases and J by 5 bases, leaving 16 bases between them. In germline, CDR1 is SEHNR, CDR2 FQNEAQ (reference sequence). The CDR3 spans 14 residues.

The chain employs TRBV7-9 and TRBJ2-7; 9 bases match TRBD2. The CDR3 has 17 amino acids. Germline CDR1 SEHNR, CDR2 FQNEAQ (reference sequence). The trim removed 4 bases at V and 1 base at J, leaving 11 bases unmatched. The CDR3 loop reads CASSYLLPSGASYEQYF. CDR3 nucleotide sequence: TGTGCCAGCAGCTATCTCCTTCCTAGCGGGGCTTCCTACGAGCAGTACTTC.

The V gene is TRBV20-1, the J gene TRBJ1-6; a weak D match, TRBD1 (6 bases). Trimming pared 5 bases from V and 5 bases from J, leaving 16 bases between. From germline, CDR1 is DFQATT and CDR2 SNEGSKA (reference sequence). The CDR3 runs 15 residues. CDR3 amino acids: CSALGGETHNSPLHF. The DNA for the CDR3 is TGCAGTGCTCTAGGGGGGGAGACCCATAATTCACCCCTCCACTTT.

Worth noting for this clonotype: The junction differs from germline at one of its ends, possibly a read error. DNA for the CDR3: TGTGCCAGCGGTGAACGACAGGCCTACAATGAGCAGTTCTTC. Encoded protein: CASGERQAYNEQFF. The chain carries TRBV2 and TRBJ2-1; tentatively, D is TRBD1 (6 bases). Germline CDR1 reads SNHLY; CDR2 reads FYNNEI. The CDR3 is made up of 14 amino acids. The whole variable domain, filled in from reference TRBV2 and TRBJ2-1, reads EPEVTQTPSHQVTQMGQEVILRCVPISNHLYFYWYRQILGQKVEFLVSFYNNEISEKSEIFDDQFSVERPDGSNFTLKIRSTKLEDSAMYFCASGERQAYNEQFFGPGTRLTVL.

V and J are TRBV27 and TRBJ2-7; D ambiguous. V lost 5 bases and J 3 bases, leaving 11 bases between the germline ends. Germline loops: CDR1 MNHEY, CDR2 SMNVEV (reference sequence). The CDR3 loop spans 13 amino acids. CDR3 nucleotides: TGTGCCAGCAGTCCCCGAGGTGGCTACGAGCAGTACTTC. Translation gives CASSPRGGYEQYF.

The CDR3 DNA reads TGCAGTGCTAGAGATTTGGGGATCGGCAAAAACATTCAGTACTTC. This gives the protein CSARDLGIGKNIQYF. The chain links TRBV20-1 to TRBJ2-4; no definite D call. The CDR3 has 15 amino acids. V shed 0 bases and J shed 3 bases, with 12 bases lying between them. Per the germline V gene, CDR1 is DFQATT and CDR2 is SNEGSKA (reference sequence).

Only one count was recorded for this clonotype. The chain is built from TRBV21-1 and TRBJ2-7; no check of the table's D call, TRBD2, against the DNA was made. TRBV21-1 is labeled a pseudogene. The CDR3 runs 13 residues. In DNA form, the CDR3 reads TGTGCCAGCTGGTTACTAGCGGGGCCCGAGCAGTACTTC. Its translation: CASWLLAGPEQYF.